This TCR beta chain is from a study of tumor and adjacent non-tumor tissue in lung cancer. This sample's RNA came from whole unsorted tissue. Distant lung tissue was collected more than 3 cm away from the tumor edge. V was clipped by 0 bases and J by 6 bases, with 10 bases between them. This CDR3 region has 15 residues. Per germline, CDR1 KGHDR and CDR2 SFDVKD. TCRbeta libraries were built with three rounds of nested PCR, modified from ARM-PCR. TCRdb analysed the multiplex PCR reads with MiXCR anew, one entry per CDR3 protein. The table lists roughly 90,000 distinct CDR3 sequences, around 80% of them singletons, with about a fifth in the top ten.

The receptor was isolated from a woman aged 50 to 60 with non-small cell lung cancer. The specimen sequenced was distant non-tumor lung tissue. The J gene is TRBJ2-2, the V gene TRBV24-1; D not resolved. CDR3 region: CATSDLLLRSGELFF. The CDR3 DNA sequence: TGTGCCACCAGTGATTTGCTGTTAAGGTCCGGGGAGCTGTTTTTT.